A selection of T cell receptor beta chains follows, all from one sample in a study of blood T cell repertoires in COVID-19. Generated by immunoSEQ multiplex PCR, the TCRdb table keeps only in-frame clones and is missing some. This table holds tens of thousands of clones, roughly 89% found once. Sequenced input: peripheral blood. These receptors all come from a woman in her forties or fifties with active COVID-19. Both conserved end residues are part of each CDR3. A D gene is named only where the DNA matches it firmly. Clone size, where shown, is once, few, many, or a class for clones that have expanded.

clone size: NA
D gene: NA
V gene: TRBV28
J gene: TRBJ2-7
CDR3 protein: CASSYDRIASYEQYF
CDR3 DNA: TGTGCCAGCAGCTACGACAGGATAGCATCCTACGAGCAGTACTTC

clone size: NA
D gene: NA
V gene: TRBV6-5
J gene: TRBJ1-2
CDR3 protein: CASSPTKGYYGYTF
CDR3 DNA: TGTGCCAGCAGTCCTACGAAGGGGTACTATGGCTACACCTTC

clone size: NA
D gene: TRBD2
V gene: TRBV7-6
J gene: TRBJ2-5
CDR3 protein: CASSSGTSGEYQETQYF
CDR3 DNA: TGTGCCAGCAGCTCCGGGACTAGCGGAGAGTACCAAGAGACCCAGTACTTC

clone size: NA
D gene: TRBD1
V gene: TRBV5-1
J gene: TRBJ1-2
CDR3 protein: CASSPPTTGVQSYTF
CDR3 DNA: TGCGCCAGCAGCCCTCCCACGACAGGGGTTCAGAGCTACACCTTC

clone size: NA
D gene: NA
V gene: TRBV7-9
J gene: TRBJ2-5
CDR3 protein: CASSLQGGWETQYF
CDR3 DNA: TGTGCCAGCAGCCTCCAGGGGGGATGGGAGACCCAGTACTTC

clone size: NA
D gene: NA
V gene: TRBV5-6
J gene: TRBJ2-5
CDR3 protein: CASSSQETQYF
CDR3 DNA: TGTGCCAGCAGCTCACAAGAGACCCAGTACTTC

clone size: NA
D gene: NA
V gene: TRBV7-8
J gene: TRBJ2-1
CDR3 protein: CASSSTGGGTSYNEQFF
CDR3 DNA: TGTGCCAGCAGCTCGACGGGAGGGGGCACCTCCTACAATGAGCAGTTCTTC

clone size: once
D gene: NA
V gene: TRBV3-1/TRBV3-2
J gene: TRBJ2-5
CDR3 protein: CASSQDGGITRRETQYF
CDR3 DNA: TGTGCCAGCAGCCAAGATGGGGGGATTACGCGGCGAGAGACCCAGTACTTC

clone size: NA
D gene: NA
V gene: TRBV5-5
J gene: TRBJ1-3
CDR3 protein: CASSLELMISGNTIYF
CDR3 DNA: TGTGCCAGCAGCCTGGAACTAATGATTTCAGGAAACACCATATATTTT

clone size: NA
D gene: TRBD1
V gene: TRBV5-1
J gene: TRBJ1-1
CDR3 protein: CASSRDSLNTEAFF
CDR3 DNA: TGCGCCAGCAGCCGGGACAGCTTGAACACTGAAGCTTTCTTT

clone size: NA
D gene: NA
V gene: TRBV29-1
J gene: TRBJ2-1
CDR3 protein: CSVYENEQFF
CDR3 DNA: TGCAGCGTTTACGAGAATGAGCAGTTCTTC

clone size: NA
D gene: TRBD2
V gene: TRBV27
J gene: TRBJ2-3
CDR3 protein: CASKSIGGRGGDTQYF
CDR3 DNA: TGTGCCAGCAAATCCATCGGCGGGAGGGGCGGAGATACGCAGTATTTT

clone size: NA
D gene: TRBD1
V gene: TRBV9
J gene: TRBJ1-3
CDR3 protein: CASSVEEGAFGNTIYF
CDR3 DNA: TGTGCCAGCAGCGTAGAGGAGGGGGCTTTTGGAAACACCATATATTTT

clone size: NA
D gene: TRBD2
V gene: TRBV24-1
J gene: TRBJ2-1
CDR3 protein: CATSDHRLAGNEQFF
CDR3 DNA: TGTGCCACCAGTGATCACCGACTAGCGGGAAATGAGCAGTTCTTC

clone size: NA
D gene: NA
V gene: TRBV28
J gene: TRBJ2-7
CDR3 protein: CASTLELAHEQYF
CDR3 DNA: TGTGCCAGCACCTTGGAACTAGCCCACGAGCAGTACTTC

clone size: NA
D gene: NA
V gene: TRBV9
J gene: TRBJ2-3
CDR3 protein: CASSVTGFVTDTQYF
CDR3 DNA: TGTGCCAGCAGCGTAACGGGGTTTGTCACAGATACGCAGTATTTT

clone size: NA
D gene: NA
V gene: TRBV24-1
J gene: TRBJ1-5
CDR3 protein: CATSDLGKGAVQPQHF
CDR3 DNA: TGTGCCACCAGTGATTTGGGCAAGGGAGCAGTTCAGCCCCAGCATTTT

clone size: NA
D gene: TRBD1
V gene: TRBV9
J gene: TRBJ1-5
CDR3 protein: CASSVDGTGFQPQHF
CDR3 DNA: TGTGCCAGCAGCGTAGATGGGACAGGGTTTCAGCCCCAGCATTTT

clone size: NA
D gene: TRBD2
V gene: TRBV18
J gene: TRBJ2-3
CDR3 protein: CASSPLGLAGPDTQYF
CDR3 DNA: TGTGCCAGCTCACCACTGGGACTAGCGGGACCAGATACGCAGTATTTT

clone size: NA
D gene: TRBD1
V gene: TRBV28
J gene: TRBJ1-2
CDR3 protein: CASRSTGEINYGYTF
CDR3 DNA: TGTGCCAGCAGATCAACAGGGGAGATAAACTATGGCTACACCTTC

clone size: NA
D gene: TRBD1
V gene: TRBV2
J gene: TRBJ2-5
CDR3 protein: CASSKDRSEETQYF
CDR3 DNA: TGTGCCAGCAGTAAGGACAGGTCAGAAGAGACCCAGTACTTC

clone size: NA
D gene: NA
V gene: TRBV2
J gene: TRBJ2-5
CDR3 protein: CASNTDSRETQYF
CDR3 DNA: TGTGCCAGCAATACGGACTCGCGGGAGACCCAGTACTTC

clone size: NA
D gene: NA
V gene: TRBV24-1
J gene: TRBJ2-1
CDR3 protein: CATQAGNSYNEQFF
CDR3 DNA: TGTGCCACTCAAGCGGGCAACTCCTACAATGAGCAGTTCTTC

clone size: NA
D gene: TRBD1
V gene: TRBV10-3
J gene: TRBJ1-6
CDR3 protein: CAVSPGTGRHLHF
CDR3 DNA: TGTGCCGTGTCACCCGGGACAGGGCGCCACCTCCACTTT

clone size: NA
D gene: TRBD2
V gene: TRBV7-2
J gene: TRBJ2-7
CDR3 protein: CASTYGGLAGSYEQYF
CDR3 DNA: TGTGCCAGCACCTACGGTGGGCTAGCGGGATCCTACGAGCAGTACTTC

clone size: NA
D gene: TRBD1
V gene: TRBV30
J gene: TRBJ2-7
CDR3 protein: CAWQKGDRAYEQYF
CDR3 DNA: TGTGCCTGGCAAAAAGGGGACAGAGCCTACGAGCAGTACTTC

clone size: NA
D gene: TRBD2
V gene: TRBV6-4
J gene: TRBJ2-1
CDR3 protein: CASSDTAGVSNEQFF
CDR3 DNA: TGTGCCAGCAGTGACACAGCGGGAGTCAGCAATGAGCAGTTCTTC

clone size: NA
D gene: TRBD2
V gene: TRBV11-1
J gene: TRBJ2-5
CDR3 protein: CASSPGTSGGETQYF
CDR3 DNA: TGTGCCAGCAGCCCCGGGACTAGCGGGGGGGAGACCCAGTACTTC

clone size: NA
D gene: NA
V gene: TRBV15
J gene: TRBJ2-7
CDR3 protein: CATSRDRPVSSYEQYF
CDR3 DNA: TGTGCCACCAGCAGAGATCGCCCGGTTAGCTCCTACGAGCAGTACTTC

clone size: NA
D gene: TRBD2
V gene: TRBV14
J gene: TRBJ2-3
CDR3 protein: CASSQTSGSRPQYF
CDR3 DNA: TGTGCCAGCAGCCAAACTAGCGGGAGTCGTCCGCAGTATTTT

clone size: NA
D gene: TRBD2
V gene: TRBV5-6
J gene: TRBJ2-2
CDR3 protein: CASSLFQREPHTGELFF
CDR3 DNA: TGTGCCAGCAGCTTGTTCCAGCGGGAGCCGCACACCGGGGAGCTGTTTTTT

clone size: NA
D gene: NA
V gene: TRBV2
J gene: TRBJ1-1
CDR3 protein: CASSTSGRTEAFF
CDR3 DNA: TGTGCCAGCAGTACTTCAGGGCGGACTGAAGCTTTCTTT

clone size: NA
D gene: NA
V gene: TRBV7-2
J gene: TRBJ1-5
CDR3 protein: CASSPGGSNQPQHF
CDR3 DNA: TGTGCCAGCAGCCCTGGGGGCTCCAATCAGCCCCAGCATTTT

clone size: NA
D gene: TRBD2
V gene: TRBV6-2/TRBV6-3
J gene: TRBJ2-1
CDR3 protein: CASSDLAGDWYNEQFF
CDR3 DNA: TGTGCCAGCAGTGACCTAGCGGGAGACTGGTACAATGAGCAGTTCTTC

clone size: NA
D gene: TRBD1
V gene: TRBV10-3
J gene: TRBJ1-1
CDR3 protein: CAISRQGSRNTEAFF
CDR3 DNA: TGTGCCATCAGTCGACAGGGGTCCAGGAACACTGAAGCTTTCTTT

clone size: NA
D gene: TRBD1
V gene: TRBV28
J gene: TRBJ2-5
CDR3 protein: CASSRTGDTETQYF
CDR3 DNA: TGTGCCAGCAGCCGGACAGGGGATACAGAGACCCAGTACTTC

clone size: NA
D gene: NA
V gene: TRBV7-9
J gene: TRBJ1-5
CDR3 protein: CASSLGEGNQPQHF
CDR3 DNA: TGTGCCAGCAGTTTGGGGGAGGGAAATCAGCCCCAGCATTTT

clone size: NA
D gene: TRBD2
V gene: TRBV11-2
J gene: TRBJ2-3
CDR3 protein: CASSLGSGGDTQYF
CDR3 DNA: TGTGCCAGCAGCTTAGGTAGCGGGGGAGATACGCAGTATTTT

clone size: NA
D gene: NA
V gene: TRBV27
J gene: TRBJ1-1
CDR3 protein: CASSPAGGGTEAFF
CDR3 DNA: TGTGCCAGCAGTCCCGCGGGGGGGGGCACTGAAGCTTTCTTT